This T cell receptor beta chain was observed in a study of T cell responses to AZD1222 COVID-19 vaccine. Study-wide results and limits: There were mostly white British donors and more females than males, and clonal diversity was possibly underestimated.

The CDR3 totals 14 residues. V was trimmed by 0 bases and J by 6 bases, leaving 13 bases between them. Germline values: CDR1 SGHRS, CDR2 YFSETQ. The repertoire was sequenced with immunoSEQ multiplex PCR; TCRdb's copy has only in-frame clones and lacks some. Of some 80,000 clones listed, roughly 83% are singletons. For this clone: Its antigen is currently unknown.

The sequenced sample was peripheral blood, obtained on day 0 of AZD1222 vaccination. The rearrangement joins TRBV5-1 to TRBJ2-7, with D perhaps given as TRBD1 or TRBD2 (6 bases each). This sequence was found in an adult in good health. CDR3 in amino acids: CASSLVVGGGEQYF. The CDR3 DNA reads TGCGCCAGCAGCTTGGTAGTAGGAGGGGGCGAGCAGTACTTC.